This T cell receptor beta chain is from a study of T cells expressing NK-cell markers. Study-level information: Sorted CD3+CD56+NKG2C+, CD3+CD56+NKG2C- and CD3+CD56-NKG2C+ T-cell subsets were beta-chain profiled.

Germline assignment: CDR1 SGHKS and CDR2 YYEKEE (reference sequence). The CDR3 runs 15 residues. TCRdb processed the 5' RACE reads again and assigns one entry to each CDR3 protein, with no DNA. The table for this sample gives roughly 110,000 distinct CDR3 sequences. Regarding this clonotype: The target antigen is unknown.

Findings of the study overall: Where several donors were concerned, these clonotypes also led the CD3+CD56-NKG2C+ fraction. It was still unclear whether expanded NKG2C+ T cell clones were HCMV specific. For 5 to 7 donors, the dominant NKG2C+ clonotypes made up about 1.0-7.5% of their CD8+ T cells.

The sample consisted of blood T cells: a sorted CD56 or NKG2C T cell subset, CD4+ or CD8+ T cells, or bulk PBMC T cells (not recorded which). The chain links TRBV5-5 to TRBJ1-1; the D gene TCRdb calls, TRBD1, cannot be checked with no DNA. The origin of this receptor is a woman aged 18 to 75 in good health. This chain's CDR3 is CASSSPTTGLAEAFF. Drawing the rest from reference TRBV5-5 and TRBJ1-1, the complete variable domain is DAGVTQSPTHLIKTRGQQVTLRCSPISGHKSVSWYQQVLGQGPQFIFQYYEKEERGRGNFPDRFSARQFPNYSSELNVNALLLGDSALYLCASSSPTTGLAEAFFGQGTRLTVV.